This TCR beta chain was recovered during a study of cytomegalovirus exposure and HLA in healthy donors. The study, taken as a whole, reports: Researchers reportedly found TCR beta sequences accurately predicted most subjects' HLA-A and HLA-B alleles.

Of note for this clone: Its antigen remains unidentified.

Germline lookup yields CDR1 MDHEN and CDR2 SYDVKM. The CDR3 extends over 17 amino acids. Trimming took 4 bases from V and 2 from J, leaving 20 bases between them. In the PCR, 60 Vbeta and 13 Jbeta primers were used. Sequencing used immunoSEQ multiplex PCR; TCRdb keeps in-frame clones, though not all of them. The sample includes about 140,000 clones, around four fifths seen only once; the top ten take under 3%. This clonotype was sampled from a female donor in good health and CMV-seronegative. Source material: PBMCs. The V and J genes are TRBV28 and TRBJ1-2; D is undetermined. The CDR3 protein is CASSYELVIPINYGYTF. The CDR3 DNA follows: TGTGCCAGCAGTTACGAGCTCGTAATACCAATCAACTATGGCTACACCTTC.